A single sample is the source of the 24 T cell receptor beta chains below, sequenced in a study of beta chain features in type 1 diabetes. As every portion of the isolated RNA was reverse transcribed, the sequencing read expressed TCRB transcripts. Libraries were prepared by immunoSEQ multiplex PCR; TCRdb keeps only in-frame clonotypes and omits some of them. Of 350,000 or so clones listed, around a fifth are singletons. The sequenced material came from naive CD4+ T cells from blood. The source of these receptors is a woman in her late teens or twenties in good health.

This CDR3 reads CAWSVSGTGELFF. As DNA, the CDR3 is TGTGCCTGGAGTGTTTCAGGGACCGGGGAGCTGTTTTTT. This chain joins TRBV30 and TRBJ2-2; perhaps TRBD1 as D (5 bases). V lost 0 bases and J lost 5, with 7 bases in between. CDR1 is GTSNPN and CDR2 is SVGIG in the germline V gene (reference sequence). This CDR3 comprises 13 residues.

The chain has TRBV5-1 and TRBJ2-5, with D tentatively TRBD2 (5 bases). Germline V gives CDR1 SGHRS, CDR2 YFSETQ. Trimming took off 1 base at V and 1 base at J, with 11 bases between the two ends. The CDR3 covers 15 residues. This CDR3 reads CASSLMGTSQETQYF. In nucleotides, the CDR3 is TGCGCCAGCAGCTTGATGGGAACTAGCCAAGAGACCCAGTACTTC.

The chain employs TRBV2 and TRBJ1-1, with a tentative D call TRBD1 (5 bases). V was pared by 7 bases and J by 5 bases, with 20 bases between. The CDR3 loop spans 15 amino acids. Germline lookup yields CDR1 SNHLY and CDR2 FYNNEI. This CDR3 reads CASTLMTSGGTEAFF. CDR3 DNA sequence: TGTGCCAGCACCCTGATGACCTCGGGGGGTACTGAAGCTTTCTTT.

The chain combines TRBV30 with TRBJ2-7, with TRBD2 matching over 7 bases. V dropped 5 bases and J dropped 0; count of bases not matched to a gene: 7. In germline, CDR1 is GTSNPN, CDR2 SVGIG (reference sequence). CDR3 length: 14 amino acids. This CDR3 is CAWCRGGSSYEQYF. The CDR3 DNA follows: TGTGCCTGGTGTCGCGGGGGATCCTCCTACGAGCAGTACTTC.

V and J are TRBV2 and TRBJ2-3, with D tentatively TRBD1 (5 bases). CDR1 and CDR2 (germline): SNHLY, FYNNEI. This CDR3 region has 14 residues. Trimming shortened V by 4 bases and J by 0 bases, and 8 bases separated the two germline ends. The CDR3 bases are TGTGCCAGCAGTGGACAGTCTAGCACAGATACGCAGTATTTT. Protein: CASSGQSSTDTQYF.

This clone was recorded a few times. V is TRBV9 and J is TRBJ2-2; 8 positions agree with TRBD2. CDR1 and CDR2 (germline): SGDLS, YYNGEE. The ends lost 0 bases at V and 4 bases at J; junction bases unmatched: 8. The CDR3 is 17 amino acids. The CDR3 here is CASSVALGSGATGELFF. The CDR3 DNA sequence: TGTGCCAGCAGCGTAGCTCTTGGTAGCGGGGCCACCGGGGAGCTGTTTTTT.

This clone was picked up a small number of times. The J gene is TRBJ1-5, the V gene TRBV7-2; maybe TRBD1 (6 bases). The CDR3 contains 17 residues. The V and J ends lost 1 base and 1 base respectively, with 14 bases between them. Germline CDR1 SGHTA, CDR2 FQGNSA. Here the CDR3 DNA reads TGTGCCAGCAGCTTAGATTTGGACCAGGGGAGCAATCAGCCCCAGCATTTT. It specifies CASSLDLDQGSNQPQHF.

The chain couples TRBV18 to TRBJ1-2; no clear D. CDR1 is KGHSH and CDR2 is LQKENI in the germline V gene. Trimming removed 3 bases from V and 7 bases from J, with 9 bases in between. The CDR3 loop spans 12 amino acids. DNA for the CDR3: TGTGCCAGCTCACCGGACGGAGGTGGCTACACCTTC. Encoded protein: CASSPDGGGYTF.

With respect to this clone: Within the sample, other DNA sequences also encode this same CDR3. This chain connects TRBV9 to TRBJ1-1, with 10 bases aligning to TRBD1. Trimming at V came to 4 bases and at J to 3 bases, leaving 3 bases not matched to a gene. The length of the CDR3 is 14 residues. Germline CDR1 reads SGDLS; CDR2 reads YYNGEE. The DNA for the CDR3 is TGTGCCAGCAGCCCCGGACAGGGGGACACTGAAGCTTTCTTT. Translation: CASSPGQGDTEAFF.

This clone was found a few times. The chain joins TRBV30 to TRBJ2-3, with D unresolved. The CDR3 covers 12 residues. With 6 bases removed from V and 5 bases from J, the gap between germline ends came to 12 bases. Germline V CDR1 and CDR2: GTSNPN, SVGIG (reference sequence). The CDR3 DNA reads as TGTGCCTGCACAACCTCCCGAGATACGCAGTATTTT. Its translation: CACTTSRDTQYF.

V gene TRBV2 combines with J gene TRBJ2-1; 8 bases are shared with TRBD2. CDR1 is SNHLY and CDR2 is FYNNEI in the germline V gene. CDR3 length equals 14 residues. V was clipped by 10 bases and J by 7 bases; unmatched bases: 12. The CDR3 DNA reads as TGTGCCATCGAGGAAGCGGGGGCTCAGAATGAGCAGTTCTTC. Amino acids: CAIEEAGAQNEQFF.

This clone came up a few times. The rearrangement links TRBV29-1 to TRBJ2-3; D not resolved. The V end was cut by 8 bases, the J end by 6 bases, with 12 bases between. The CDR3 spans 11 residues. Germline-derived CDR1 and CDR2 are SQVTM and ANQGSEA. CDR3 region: CSKEYTDTQYF. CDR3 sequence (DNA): TGCAGCAAGGAGTACACGGATACGCAGTATTTT.

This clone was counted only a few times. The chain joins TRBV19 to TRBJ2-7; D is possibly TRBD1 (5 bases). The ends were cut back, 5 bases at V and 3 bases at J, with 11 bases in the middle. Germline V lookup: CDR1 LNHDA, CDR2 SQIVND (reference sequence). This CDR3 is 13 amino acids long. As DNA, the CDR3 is TGTGCCAGTAGTGATGTAAGGGGCTACGAGCAGTACTTC. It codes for CASSDVRGYEQYF.

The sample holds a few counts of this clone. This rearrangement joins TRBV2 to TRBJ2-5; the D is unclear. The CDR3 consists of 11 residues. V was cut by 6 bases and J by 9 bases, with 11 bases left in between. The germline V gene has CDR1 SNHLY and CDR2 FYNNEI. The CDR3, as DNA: TGTGCCAGCAGAACCACTAAGGCCCAGTACTTC. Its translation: CASRTTKAQYF.

The CDR3 DNA reads TGTGCCTGGAGTCGATATACAGGGGGCGGTGAGACCCAGTACTTC. This translates into CAWSRYTGGGETQYF. The V gene is TRBV30, the J gene TRBJ2-5, with TRBD1 matching 9 bases. Germline loops: CDR1 GTSNPN, CDR2 SVGIG (reference sequence). This CDR3 has 15 amino acids. Losses at the gene ends were 2 bases for V and 5 bases for J; bases not matched to a gene: 9.

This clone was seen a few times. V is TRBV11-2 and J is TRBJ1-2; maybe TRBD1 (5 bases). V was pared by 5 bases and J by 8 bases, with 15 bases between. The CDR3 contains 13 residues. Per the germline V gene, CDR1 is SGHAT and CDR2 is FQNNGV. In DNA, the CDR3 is TGTGCCAGCAGCCTTCAGGGTCCCGGGGGCTACACCTTC. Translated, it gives CASSLQGPGGYTF.

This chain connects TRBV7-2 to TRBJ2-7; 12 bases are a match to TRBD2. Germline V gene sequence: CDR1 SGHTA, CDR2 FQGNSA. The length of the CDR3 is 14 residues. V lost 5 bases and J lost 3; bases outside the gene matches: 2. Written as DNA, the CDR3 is TGTGCCAGCAGCATGACTAGCGGGGGCTACGAGCAGTACTTC. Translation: CASSMTSGGYEQYF.

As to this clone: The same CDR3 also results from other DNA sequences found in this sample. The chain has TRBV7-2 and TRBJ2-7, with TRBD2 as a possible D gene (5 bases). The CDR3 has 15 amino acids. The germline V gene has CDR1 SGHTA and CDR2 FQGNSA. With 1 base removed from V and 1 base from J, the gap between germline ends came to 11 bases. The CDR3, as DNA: TGTGCCAGCAGCTTAGAGGCGGGCGGTTCCTACGAGCAGTACTTC. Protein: CASSLEAGGSYEQYF. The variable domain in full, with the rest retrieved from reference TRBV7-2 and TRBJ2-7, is GAGVSQSPSNKVTEKGKDVELRCDPISGHTALYWYRQSLGQGLEFLIYFQGNSAPDKSGLPSDRFSAERTGGSVSTLTIQRTQQEDSAVYLCASSLEAGGSYEQYFGPGTRLTVT.

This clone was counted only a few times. The CDR3 coding sequence is TGTGCCATCCGGGACGGCGGGGGAGAGACCCAGTACTTC. The encoded protein is CAIRDGGGETQYF. The chain joins TRBV10-3 to TRBJ2-5, with 7 bases lining up with TRBD2. The CDR3 extends over 13 amino acids. Germline V CDR1 and CDR2: ENHRY, SYGVKD. Trimming cost V 8 bases and J 4 bases; bases outside gene matches: 7.

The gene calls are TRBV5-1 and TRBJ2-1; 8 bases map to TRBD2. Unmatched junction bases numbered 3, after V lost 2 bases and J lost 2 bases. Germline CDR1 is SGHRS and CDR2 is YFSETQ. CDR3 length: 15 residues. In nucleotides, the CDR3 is TGCGCCAGCAGCTTTAGCGGGACCACCTACAATGAGCAGTTCTTC. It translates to CASSFSGTTYNEQFF.

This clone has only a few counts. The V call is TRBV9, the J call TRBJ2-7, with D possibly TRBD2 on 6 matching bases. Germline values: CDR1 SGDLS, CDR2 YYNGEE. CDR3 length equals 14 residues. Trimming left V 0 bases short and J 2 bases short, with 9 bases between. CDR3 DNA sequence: TGTGCCAGCAGCGTAGGGGGACTCGCCTACGAGCAGTACTTC. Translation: CASSVGGLAYEQYF.

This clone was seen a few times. This chain's CDR3 is CASSTGGTNYGYTF. Written as DNA, the CDR3 is TGTGCCAGCAGTACAGGGGGTACGAACTATGGCTACACCTTC. The chain is built from TRBV6-6 and TRBJ1-2; 8 nucleotides align to TRBD1. The CDR3 extends over 14 amino acids. Germline V gives CDR1 MNHNY, CDR2 SVGAGI (reference sequence). With 5 bases clipped from V and 2 bases from J, the junction kept 4 bases outside the gene matches.

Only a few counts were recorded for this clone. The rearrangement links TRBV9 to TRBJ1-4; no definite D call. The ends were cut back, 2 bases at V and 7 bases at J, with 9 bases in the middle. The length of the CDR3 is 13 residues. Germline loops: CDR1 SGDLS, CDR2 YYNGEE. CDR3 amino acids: CASSVTGTEKLFF. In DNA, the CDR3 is TGTGCCAGCAGCGTCACGGGTACTGAAAAACTGTTTTTT.

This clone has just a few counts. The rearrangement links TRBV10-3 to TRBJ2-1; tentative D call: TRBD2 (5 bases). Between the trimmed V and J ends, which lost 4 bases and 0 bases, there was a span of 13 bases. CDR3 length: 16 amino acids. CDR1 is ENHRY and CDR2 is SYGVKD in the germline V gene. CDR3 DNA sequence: TGTGCCATCAGTGGGGGTCTACGGGACTCCTACAATGAGCAGTTCTTC. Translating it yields CAISGGLRDSYNEQFF.